This T cell receptor (beta chain) is from a study of CD8 T cell repertoires and HIV-1 epitope variants. Background on the study: Autologous T cell-negative cells served as antigen-presenting cells in equal numbers.

On this clone itself: Its antigen is unidentified.

Germline CDR1 reads LGHNA; CDR2 reads YNFKEQ. With V trimmed by 2 bases and J by 0 bases, 10 bases remained unmatched. This CDR3 spans 19 amino acids. Libraries were prepared by immunoSEQ multiplex PCR; TCRdb keeps only in-frame clonotypes and omits some of them. The table records about 4,800 clones, less than 70% of them present only once. Source material: cultured CD8+ T cells derived from PBMCs. The receptor was isolated from a male donor with HIV. The V gene is TRBV4-2, the J gene TRBJ2-1; 10 bases are a match to TRBD2. The CDR3 reads CASSQFWSGGGSSYNEQFF. The CDR3 DNA reads TGTGCCAGCAGCCAATTTTGGAGCGGGGGGGGTAGCTCCTACAATGAGCAGTTCTTC.